The entry below describes one TCR beta chain. The junction and the germline gene differ at one end; a read error may be behind it. The CDR3 length is 13 residues. In germline, CDR1 is LNHDA, CDR2 SQIVND (reference sequence). This entry belongs to a study of T cell clonotyping in hematopoietic cell transplantation. Produced via immunoSEQ multiplex PCR; TCRdb's table is partial and in-frame only. The sample shows around 15,000 clones, 85% of them seen only once. The source was PBMCs, collected 100 days after allogeneic stem cell transplant. This clonotype originated in a male patient over 55 who had an allogeneic stem cell transplant from a related donor, so the T cells may come from the graft donor. Some clones in this sample may be carry-over from other donors' samples. V and J are TRBV19 and TRBJ1-2; D is undetermined. The DNA of the CDR3 is TGTGCCAGTAGTATAAAGGCTAATTATGGCTACACCTTC. This gives the protein CASSIKANYGYTF.